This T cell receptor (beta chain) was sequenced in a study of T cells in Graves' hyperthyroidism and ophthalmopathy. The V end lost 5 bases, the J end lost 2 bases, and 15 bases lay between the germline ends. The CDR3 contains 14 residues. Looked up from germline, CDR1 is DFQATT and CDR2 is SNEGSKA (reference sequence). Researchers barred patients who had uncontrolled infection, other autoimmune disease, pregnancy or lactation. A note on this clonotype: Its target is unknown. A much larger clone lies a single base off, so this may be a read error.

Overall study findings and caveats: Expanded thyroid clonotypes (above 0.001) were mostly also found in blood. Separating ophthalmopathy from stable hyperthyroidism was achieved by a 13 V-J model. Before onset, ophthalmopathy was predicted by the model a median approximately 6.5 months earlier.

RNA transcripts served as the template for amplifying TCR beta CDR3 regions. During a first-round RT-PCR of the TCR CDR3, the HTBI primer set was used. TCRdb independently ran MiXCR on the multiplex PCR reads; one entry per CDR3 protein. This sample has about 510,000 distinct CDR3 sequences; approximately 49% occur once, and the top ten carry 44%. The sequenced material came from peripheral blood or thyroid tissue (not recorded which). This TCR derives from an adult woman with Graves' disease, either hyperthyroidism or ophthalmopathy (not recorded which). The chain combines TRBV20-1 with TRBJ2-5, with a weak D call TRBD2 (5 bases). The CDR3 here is CSAPEARTQETQYF. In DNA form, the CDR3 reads TGCAGTGCTCCCGAAGCAAGGACTCAAGAGACCCAGTACTTC.